Listed below are T cell receptor beta chains from one sample, sequenced in a study of blood T cell repertoires in COVID-19. Data came from immunoSEQ multiplex PCR; TCRdb stores just in-frame clones and leaves some out. Of tens of thousands of clones in the sample, about 86% were seen once. The sequenced material came from peripheral blood. The receptor source for this set is a woman of 80 years or more in a cohort sampled during active or convalescent COVID-19. Each CDR3 is given with its conserved first and last residue. Fields, in order: clone size, D gene, J gene, V gene, CDR3 DNA, CDR3 protein. D genes are given only for firm matches. Clone size is shown for a subset of rows, as once, few, many or a class of expanded clone.

>.|TRBD1|TRBJ2-2|TRBV27
TGTGCCAGCACTCCGGGACAGGGTCGGCTGAGAGGACGCGGGGAGCTGTTTTTT
CASTPGQGRLRGRGELFF
>.|TRBD1|TRBJ1-6|TRBV11-2
TGTGCCAGCAGCTTATACCACCAACGACAGGGGAATTCACCCCTCCACTTT
CASSLYHQRQGNSPLHF
>.|TRBD2|TRBJ2-1|TRBV3-1/TRBV3-2
TGTGCCAGCAGCCCCAATCAGGGCGGGAGGGGCTACAATGAGCAGTTCTTC
CASSPNQGGRGYNEQFF
>.|TRBD2|TRBJ2-2|TRBV5-1
TGCGCCAGCAGCGGGACTAGCGGGTCCGGGGAGCTGTTTTTT
CASSGTSGSGELFF
>.|TRBD1|TRBJ1-5|TRBV5-1
TGCGCCAGCAGCTCAGGACAGGGCCAAAATCAGCCCCAGCATTTT
CASSSGQGQNQPQHF
>.|.|TRBJ2-7|TRBV5-8
TGTGCCAGCAGCTTCAGGGGCGAGCAGTACTTC
CASSFRGEQYF
>.|.|TRBJ1-5|TRBV21-1
TGTGCCAGCAGGTTAAGGGGGAATCAGCCCCAGCATTTT
CASRLRGNQPQHF
>once|.|TRBJ1-1|TRBV12-5
TGTGCTAGTGGTTTGCGGGGTAGAGGGAACACTGAAGCTTTCTTT
CASGLRGRGNTEAFF
>.|TRBD1|TRBJ2-7|TRBV7-9
TGTGCCAGCAGCCTTGGGGGACAGAACGAGCAGTACTTC
CASSLGGQNEQYF
>once|.|TRBJ1-5|TRBV5-6
TGTGCCAGCAGCTTGGGACAAGGGGATCAGCCCCAGCATTTT
CASSLGQGDQPQHF
>.|.|TRBJ2-1|TRBV7-9
TGTGCCAGCAGTCGTGGCGGGACCTACAATGAGCAGTTCTTC
CASSRGGTYNEQFF
>.|.|TRBJ1-3|TRBV19
TGTGCCAGTAGTATAGAAGCGGCCTCTGGAAACACCATATATTTT
CASSIEAASGNTIYF
>.|.|TRBJ2-3|TRBV7-3
TGTGCCAGCAGCTTAGGAACTAGCAGAAGCACAGATACGCAGTATTTT
CASSLGTSRSTDTQYF
>.|.|TRBJ2-7|TRBV2
TGTGCCAGCAGTGAAGGGACTACTACTAGACTGAGCTCCTACGAGCAGTACTTC
CASSEGTTTRLSSYEQYF
>.|.|TRBJ1-2|TRBV19
TGTGCCAGTAGGGGCGCGCTTTACACCTTC
CASRGALYTF
>.|TRBD2|TRBJ2-1|TRBV18
TGTGCCAGCTCACCAGGGCTAGCGGGAGTTGAGGAGCAGTTCTTC
CASSPGLAGVEEQFF
>.|.|TRBJ1-3|TRBV21-1
TGTGCCAGCAGCAAAGTTTACACTACCAGCATACTTCGTGGAAACACCATATATTTT
CASSKVYTTSILRGNTIYF
>.|.|TRBJ2-1|TRBV4-1
TGCGCCAGCAGCCAGCGTAGCGGCTCCTACAATGAGCAGTTCTTC
CASSQRSGSYNEQFF
>.|.|TRBJ2-3|TRBV6-2/TRBV6-3
TGTGCCAGCAGTTACTCGGTAGCGCTTGCAGATACGCAGTATTTT
CASSYSVALADTQYF
>.|.|TRBJ1-1|TRBV28
TGTGCCAGCAGTTTGTTACAGAAGAACACTGAAGCTTTCTTT
CASSLLQKNTEAFF